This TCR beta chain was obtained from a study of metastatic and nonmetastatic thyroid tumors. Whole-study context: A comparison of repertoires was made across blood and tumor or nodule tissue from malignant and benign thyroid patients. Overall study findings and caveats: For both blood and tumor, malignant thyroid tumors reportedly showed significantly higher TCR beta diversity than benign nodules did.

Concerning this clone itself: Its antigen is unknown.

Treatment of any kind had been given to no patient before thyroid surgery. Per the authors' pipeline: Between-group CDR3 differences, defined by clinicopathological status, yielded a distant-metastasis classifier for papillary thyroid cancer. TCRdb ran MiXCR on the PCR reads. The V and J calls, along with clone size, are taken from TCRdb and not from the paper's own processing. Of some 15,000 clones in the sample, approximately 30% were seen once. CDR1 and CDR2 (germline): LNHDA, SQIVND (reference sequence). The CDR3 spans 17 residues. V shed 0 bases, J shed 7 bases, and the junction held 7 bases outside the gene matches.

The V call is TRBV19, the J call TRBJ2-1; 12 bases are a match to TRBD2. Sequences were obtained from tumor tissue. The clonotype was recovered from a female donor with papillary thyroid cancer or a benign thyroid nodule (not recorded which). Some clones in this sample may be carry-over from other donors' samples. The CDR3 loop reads CASSIEGLAGIMNEQFF. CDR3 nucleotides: TGTGCCAGTAGTATAGAGGGACTAGCGGGTATTATGAATGAGCAGTTCTTC.